This passage covers 8 T cell receptor beta chains from one sample sequenced in a study of T cells after yellow fever vaccination. TCRdb fed the 5' RACE reads into MiXCR, producing one record per CDR3 protein. This sample has fewer than 450,000 distinct CDR3 sequences, with around 8.1% found just once. The sequencing used PBMCs, collected more than 35 days after the first yellow fever vaccination. Receptors were obtained from a man aged 18 to 29 who received the YFV17D yellow fever vaccine.

V usage is TRBV6-1 and J usage is TRBJ2-5; possible D gene TRBD1, 6 bases. Germline CDR1 reads MNHNS; CDR2 reads SASEGT. CDR3 length: 13 residues. The V end lost 6 bases, the J end lost 5 bases, and 13 bases lay between the germline ends. The CDR3 DNA reads as TGTGCCAGCAGAATACAGGGACGGGAGACCCAGTACTTC. This codes for CASRIQGRETQYF.

In this sample, this clonotype turned up a few times. This chain links TRBV6-5 with TRBJ1-4; D is perhaps TRBD1 (5 bases). The CDR3 length is 16 residues. V lost 0 bases, J lost 2 bases, and 10 bases lay in between. The V gene's germline CDR1 is MNHEY and CDR2 SVGAGI. DNA for the CDR3: TGTGCCAGCAGTTACTCATCAGGGAAGACTAATGAAAAACTGTTTTTT. Its protein product is CASSYSSGKTNEKLFF.

At least ten counts were recorded for this clonotype. This chain connects TRBV3-1 to TRBJ2-2; D is perhaps TRBD2 (6 bases). Trimming removed 4 bases from V and 6 bases from J, with 15 bases in between. CDR1 LGHDT and CDR2 YNNKEL come from the germline V gene (reference sequence). The CDR3 is 15 residues long. CDR3 residues: CASSPWGGDAGELFF. The CDR3 DNA reads TGTGCCAGCAGCCCCTGGGGCGGGGACGCCGGGGAGCTGTTTTTT.

This clonotype was observed at least ten times. The chain carries TRBV2 and TRBJ2-3; possibly TRBD2 for D (7 bases). CDR1 SNHLY and CDR2 FYNNEI come from the germline V gene. Trimming cost V 3 bases and J 0 bases, with 10 bases left between them. The CDR3 is made up of 15 amino acids. The CDR3 DNA sequence: TGTGCCAGCAGTGACGGGGGGCCCAGCACAGATACGCAGTATTTT. Protein product: CASSDGGPSTDTQYF.

The chain uses TRBV19 and TRBJ1-2, with a weak D call TRBD1 (5 bases). The CDR3 spans 16 residues. Germline loops: CDR1 LNHDA, CDR2 SQIVND (reference sequence). Trimming cost V 6 bases and J 3 bases, with 20 bases left between them. The CDR3: CASSLPGAGPYYGYTF. DNA for the CDR3: TGTGCCAGTAGCCTCCCCGGGGCAGGGCCGTACTATGGCTACACCTTC.

The table lists this clonotype with a few counts. The chain joins TRBV20-1 to TRBJ2-7; 7 positions agree with TRBD2. The CDR3 runs to 12 residues. Germline CDR1 DFQATT, CDR2 SNEGSKA (reference sequence). V lost 3 bases, J lost 6 bases, and 5 bases stayed unmatched. The CDR3 DNA reads as TGCAGTGCTAGGGGGAGGGAGATCGAGCAGTACGTC. Its protein is CSARGREIEQYV.

This clonotype was counted a few times. V gene TRBV12-3 or TRBV12-4 combines with J gene TRBJ1-4; weak D call: TRBD1 (5 bases). The V end lost 10 bases, the J end lost 0 bases, and 15 bases lay between the germline ends. The length of the CDR3 is 15 residues. The CDR3 coding sequence is TGTGCCACCAAATTAGGGGTTTCAACTAATGAAAAACTGTTTTTT. Amino acid sequence: CATKLGVSTNEKLFF.

This clonotype was found a few times. This sequence joins TRBV5-1 and TRBJ2-3; 9 bases match TRBD1. J lost 2 bases, V lost 4 bases, and 11 bases had no gene match. CDR3 size: 17 residues. The germline V gene has CDR1 SGHRS and CDR2 YFSETQ. The CDR3 DNA follows: TGCGCCAGCAGCAGGATCCGGGACAGGGATTTCACAGATACGCAGTATTTT. It codes for CASSRIRDRDFTDTQYF.